One sample yielded the 18 T cell receptor beta chains listed below, sequenced in a study of T cells in Graves' hyperthyroidism and ophthalmopathy. The CDR3 regions of TCR beta were amplified from RNA transcripts. Primed by the HTBI set, a first-round RT-PCR was run on the TCR CDR3. TCRdb analysed the multiplex PCR reads with MiXCR anew, one entry per CDR3 protein. Found here are about 610,000 distinct CDR3 sequences, about 14% of them singletons; the top ten hold 3.5% to 4.5%. The sample consisted of blood. Every receptor here comes from a middle-aged woman with Graves' ophthalmopathy.

The CDR3 loop reads CASRGDGPGTEAFF. The CDR3 DNA follows: TGTGCCAGCAGGGGGGACGGCCCTGGGACTGAAGCTTTCTTT. The V and J genes are TRBV28 and TRBJ1-1; tentatively, D is TRBD1 (5 bases). This CDR3 is 14 amino acids long. Germline CDR1 MDHEN, CDR2 SYDVKM. The V end was cut by 6 bases, the J end by 5 bases, with 16 bases between.

This clonotype came up many times. Germline and junction disagree at one end, which may indicate a read error. The V call is TRBV7-2, the J call TRBJ1-1, with unresolved D. CDR1 and CDR2 (germline): SGHTA, FQGNSA. The CDR3 contains 13 residues. CDR3 in DNA: TGTGCCAGCAGCATAGCAACCCTAATGGGAGCTTTCTTT. Its translation is CASSIATLMGAFF.

In nucleotides, the CDR3 is TGTGCCAGCAGTTATTCGGGACAGGGGGCGACCCAGTACTTC. It is translated as CASSYSGQGATQYF. This sequence joins TRBV6-5 and TRBJ2-5; 12 bases line up with TRBD1. Germline CDR1 is MNHEY and CDR2 is SVGAGI. With V trimmed by 3 bases and J by 7 bases, 3 bases remained unmatched. The CDR3 runs to 14 residues.

The CDR3 DNA sequence: TGTGCCAGTAGTAGATGGGGCAGTAACTATGGCTACACCTTC. The encoded protein is CASSRWGSNYGYTF. J is TRBJ1-2 and V is TRBV19; a weak D match, TRBD1 (5 bases). This CDR3 is 14 amino acids long. V lost 4 bases to trimming and J lost 1 base, with 10 bases between them. The germline CDR1 and CDR2 sequences are LNHDA and SQIVND (reference sequence). Using reference TRBV19 and TRBJ1-2 for the parts outside the CDR3, the full variable domain is DGGITQSPKYLFRKEGQNVTLSCEQNLNHDAMYWYRQDPGQGLRLIYYSQIVNDFQKGDIAEGYSVSREKKESFPLTVTSAQKNPTAFYLCASSRWGSNYGYTFGSGTRLTVV.

This clonotype was counted between two and nine times. This sequence joins TRBV20-1 and TRBJ2-7; 8 positions agree with TRBD2. The junction had 3 bases not matched to a gene; V was cut back by 0 bases and J by 2 bases. Germline-derived CDR1 and CDR2 are DFQATT and SNEGSKA (reference sequence). CDR3 length: 14 amino acids. CDR3 region: CSAREGGRTYEQYF. The CDR3 coding sequence is TGCAGTGCTAGAGAAGGCGGGAGGACCTACGAGCAGTACTTC.

In its sample, this clonotype was seen many times. This rearrangement joins TRBV11-3 to TRBJ2-7; D gene uncertain. The germline V gene encodes CDR1 SGHNT and CDR2 YENEEA. V was cut by 7 bases and J by 6 bases, with 19 bases left in between. The length of the CDR3 is 14 residues. The CDR3 nucleotides read TGTGCCAGCACCGTGACAACCGGATCAGGCGAGCAGTACTTC. It translates to CASTVTTGSGEQYF. Full variable domain (outside the CDR3, taken from reference TRBV11-3 and TRBJ2-7): EAGVVQSPRYKIIEKKQPVAFWCNPISGHNTLYWYLQNLGQGPELLIRYENEEAVDDSQLPKDRFSAERLKGVDSTLKIQPAELGDSAVYLCASTVTTGSGEQYFGPGTRLTVT.

This clonotype has ten or more counts. The CDR3 loop reads CATSDSGPSKNIQYF. DNA of the CDR3: TGTGCCACCAGTGACTCGGGACCATCCAAAAACATTCAGTACTTC. V gene TRBV24-1 combines with J gene TRBJ2-4; either TRBD1 or TRBD2 may fit D (5 bases each). From germline, CDR1 is KGHDR and CDR2 SFDVKD. V was pared by 4 bases and J by 2 bases, with 11 bases between. This CDR3 has 15 amino acids.

There are a few counts of this clonotype. The genes are TRBV12-3 or TRBV12-4 and TRBJ2-1; the D gene could be TRBD1 or TRBD2 (7 bases each). There are 14 residues in the CDR3. Trimming left V 2 bases short and J 7 bases short, with 12 bases between. CDR3 amino acids: CASSLQGGRNEQFF. The DNA of the CDR3 is TGTGCCAGCAGTTTACAGGGGGGGAGGAATGAGCAGTTCTTC.

This clonotype has only a few counts. CDR3 in DNA: TGCAGTGCAATCGGACTAGATGTCTACGAGCAGTACTTC. It specifies CSAIGLDVYEQYF. V gene TRBV20-1 combines with J gene TRBJ2-7; 7 bases are a match to TRBD2. V shed 6 bases and J 3 bases; nucleotides not matched to a gene: 8. The CDR3 contains 13 residues. CDR1 and CDR2 from the germline V gene are DFQATT and SNEGSKA (reference sequence).

This clonotype showed up just a few times. The chain employs TRBV4-1 and TRBJ1-1; no clear D gene. CDR1 and CDR2 (germline): MGHRA, YSYEKL. V lost 2 bases to trimming and J lost 6 bases, with 16 bases between them. The CDR3 sequence is 15 residues long. CDR3 in amino acids: CASSQLPRGPPEAFF. DNA for the CDR3: TGCGCCAGCAGCCAACTTCCCCGAGGGCCCCCTGAAGCTTTCTTT.

This clonotype was seen only a few times. V usage is TRBV4-1 and J usage is TRBJ1-5, with TRBD1 matching 10 bases. V dropped 1 base and J dropped 6; count of bases not matched to a gene: 3. Looked up from germline, CDR1 is MGHRA and CDR2 is YSYEKL. The CDR3 is 15 amino acids. In DNA, the CDR3 is TGCGCCAGCAGCCAAGTGACAGGGGGCCTTCAGCCCCAGCATTTT. Translated, it gives CASSQVTGGLQPQHF.

The sample holds a few counts of this clonotype. The genes are TRBV20-1 and TRBJ2-7; 9 bases are a match to TRBD2. The CDR3 sequence is 13 residues long. J was trimmed by 3 bases and V by 4 bases; bases with no gene match: 4. The germline V gene has CDR1 DFQATT and CDR2 SNEGSKA (reference sequence). Here the CDR3 reads CSAIRLADYEQYF. The CDR3 bases are TGCAGTGCTATCCGACTAGCGGACTACGAGCAGTACTTC.

The sample holds many counts of this clonotype. This sequence joins TRBV12-3 or TRBV12-4 and TRBJ2-5, with D possibly matching TRBD1 (6 bases). The CDR3 has 12 residues. V lost 3 bases and J 7 bases, leaving 9 bases between the germline ends. The CDR3: CASSFTDRTQYF. The CDR3 DNA sequence: TGTGCCAGCAGTTTCACGGACAGGACCCAGTACTTC.

This clonotype was observed a few times. The genes are TRBV7-9 and TRBJ2-1; 10 positions match TRBD2. CDR3 size: 15 residues. The V gene end was trimmed by 2 bases and the J gene end by 2 bases; junction bases not matched to a gene: 0. The germline V gene has CDR1 SEHNR and CDR2 FQNEAQ (reference sequence). The CDR3: CASSLLAGAYNEQFF. For the CDR3, the DNA is TGTGCCAGCAGCTTACTAGCGGGAGCCTACAATGAGCAGTTCTTC.

This clonotype was detected a few times. The rearrangement links TRBV11-2 to TRBJ1-2; D might be TRBD1 (6 bases). Germline V gene sequence: CDR1 SGHAT, CDR2 FQNNGV. Trimming removed 4 bases at V and 0 bases at J, with 15 bases between. The CDR3 has 16 residues. This CDR3 reads CASSSPWGAANYGYTF. The CDR3 nucleotides read TGTGCCAGCAGCTCCCCCTGGGGGGCCGCTAACTATGGCTACACCTTC.

The sample holds a few counts of this clonotype. This rearrangement joins TRBV10-3 to TRBJ2-7; the D gene is possibly TRBD1 (6 bases). This CDR3 contains 12 residues. The V and J ends lost 6 bases and 1 base respectively, with 7 bases between them. Germline-derived CDR1 and CDR2 are ENHRY and SYGVKD. Here the CDR3 reads CAIRGGSYEQYF. Here the CDR3 DNA reads TGTGCCATCAGAGGGGGATCCTACGAGCAGTACTTC.

In this sample, this clonotype turned up many times. The chain uses TRBV28 and TRBJ1-1, with 7 bases aligning to TRBD1. V gave up 3 bases and J gave up 0 bases; unmatched junction bases: 7. Germline V gene data show CDR1 as MDHEN and CDR2 as SYDVKM. The CDR3 is made up of 16 amino acids. The CDR3 protein is CASSFLAGGLNTEAFF. In DNA form, the CDR3 reads TGTGCCAGCAGTTTCTTGGCAGGGGGGTTGAACACTGAAGCTTTCTTT.

This clonotype was counted between two and nine times. Because the CDR3 is missing its conserved closing phenylalanine or tryptophan, this is likely a read error. This chain uses TRBV19 with TRBJ1-2, with 8 bases aligning to TRBD1. The V segment lost 6 bases and the J segment 3 bases; nucleotides outside the gene matches: 12. The germline CDR1 and CDR2 sequences are LNHDA and SQIVND (reference sequence). The CDR3 consists of 16 residues. The DNA for the CDR3 is TGTGCCAGTAGAGAAGTAACAGGGGGATATGACTATGGCTACACCTCC. Translation gives CASREVTGGYDYGYTS.